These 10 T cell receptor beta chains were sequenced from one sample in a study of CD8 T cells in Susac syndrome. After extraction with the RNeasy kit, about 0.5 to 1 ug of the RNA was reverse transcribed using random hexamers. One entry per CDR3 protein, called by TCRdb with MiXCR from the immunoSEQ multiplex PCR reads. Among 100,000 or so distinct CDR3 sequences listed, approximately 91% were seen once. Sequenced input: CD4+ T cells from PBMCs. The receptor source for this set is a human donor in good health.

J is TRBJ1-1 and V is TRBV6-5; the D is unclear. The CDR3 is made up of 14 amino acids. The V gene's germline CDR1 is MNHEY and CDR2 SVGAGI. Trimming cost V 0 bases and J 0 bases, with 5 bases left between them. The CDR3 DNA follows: TGTGCCAGCAGTTACTCTAAGGTGAACACTGAAGCTTTCTTT. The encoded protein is CASSYSKVNTEAFF.

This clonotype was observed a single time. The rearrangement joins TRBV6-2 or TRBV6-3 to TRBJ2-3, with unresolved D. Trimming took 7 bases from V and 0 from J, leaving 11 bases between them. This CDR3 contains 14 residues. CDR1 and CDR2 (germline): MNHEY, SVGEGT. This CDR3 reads CASTPITSTDTQYF. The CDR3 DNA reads TGTGCCAGCACACCAATTACTAGCACAGATACGCAGTATTTT.

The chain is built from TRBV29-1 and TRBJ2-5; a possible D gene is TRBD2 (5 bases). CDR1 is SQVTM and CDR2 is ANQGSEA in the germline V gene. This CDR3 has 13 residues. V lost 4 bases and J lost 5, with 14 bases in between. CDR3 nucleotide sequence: TGCAGCGTTGCCCGAGGGCTCCAGGAGACCCAGTACTTC. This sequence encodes CSVARGLQETQYF.

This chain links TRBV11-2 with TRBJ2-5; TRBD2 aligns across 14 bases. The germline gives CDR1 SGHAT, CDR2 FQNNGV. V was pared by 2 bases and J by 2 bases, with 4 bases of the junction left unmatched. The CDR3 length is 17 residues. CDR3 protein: CASSLRLAGGIQETQYF. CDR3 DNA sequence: TGTGCCAGCAGCTTAAGACTAGCGGGGGGGATACAAGAGACCCAGTACTTC. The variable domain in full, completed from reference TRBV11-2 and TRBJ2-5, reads EAGVAQSPRYKIIEKRQSVAFWCNPISGHATLYWYQQILGQGPKLLIQFQNNGVVDDSQLPKDRFSAERLKGVDSTLKIQPAKLEDSAVYLCASSLRLAGGIQETQYFGPGTRLLVL.

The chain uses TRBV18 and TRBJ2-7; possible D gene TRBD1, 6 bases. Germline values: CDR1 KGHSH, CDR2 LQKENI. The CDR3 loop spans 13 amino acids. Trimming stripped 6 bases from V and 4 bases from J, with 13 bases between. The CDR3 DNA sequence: TGTGCCAGCTCCCACAGGGATCGGTACGAGCAGTACTTC. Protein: CASSHRDRYEQYF.

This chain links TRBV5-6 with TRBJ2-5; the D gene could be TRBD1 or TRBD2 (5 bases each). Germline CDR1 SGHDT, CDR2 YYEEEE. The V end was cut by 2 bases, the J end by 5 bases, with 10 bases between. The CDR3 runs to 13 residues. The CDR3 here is CASSLWWGETQYF. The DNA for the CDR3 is TGTGCCAGCAGCTTATGGTGGGGGGAGACCCAGTACTTC.

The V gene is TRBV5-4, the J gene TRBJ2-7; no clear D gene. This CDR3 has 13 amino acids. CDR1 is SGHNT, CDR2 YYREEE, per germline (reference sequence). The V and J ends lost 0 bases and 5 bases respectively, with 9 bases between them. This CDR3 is CASSLDESDEQYF. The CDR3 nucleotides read TGTGCCAGCAGCTTGGACGAATCCGACGAGCAGTACTTC.

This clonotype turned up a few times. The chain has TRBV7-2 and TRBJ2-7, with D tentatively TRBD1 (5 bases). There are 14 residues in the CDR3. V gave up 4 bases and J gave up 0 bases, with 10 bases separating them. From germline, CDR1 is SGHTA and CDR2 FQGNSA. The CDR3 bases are TGTGCCAGCAGCTCCCAGGGTACCTCCTACGAGCAGTACTTC. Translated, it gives CASSSQGTSYEQYF.

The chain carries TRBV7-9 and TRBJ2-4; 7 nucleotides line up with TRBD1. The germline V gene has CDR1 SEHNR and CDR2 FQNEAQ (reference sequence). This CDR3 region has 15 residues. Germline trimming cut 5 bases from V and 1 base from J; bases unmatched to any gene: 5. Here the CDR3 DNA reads TGTGCCAGCAGCGCGACAGGGACCGCCAAAAACATTCAGTACTTC. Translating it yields CASSATGTAKNIQYF.

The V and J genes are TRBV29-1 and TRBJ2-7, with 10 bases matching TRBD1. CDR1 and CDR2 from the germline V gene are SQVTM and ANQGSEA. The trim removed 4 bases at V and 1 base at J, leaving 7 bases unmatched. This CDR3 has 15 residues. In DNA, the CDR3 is TGCAGCGTTGTCGGAGACAGGGGGCGATCCTACGAGCAGTACTTC. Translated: CSVVGDRGRSYEQYF.